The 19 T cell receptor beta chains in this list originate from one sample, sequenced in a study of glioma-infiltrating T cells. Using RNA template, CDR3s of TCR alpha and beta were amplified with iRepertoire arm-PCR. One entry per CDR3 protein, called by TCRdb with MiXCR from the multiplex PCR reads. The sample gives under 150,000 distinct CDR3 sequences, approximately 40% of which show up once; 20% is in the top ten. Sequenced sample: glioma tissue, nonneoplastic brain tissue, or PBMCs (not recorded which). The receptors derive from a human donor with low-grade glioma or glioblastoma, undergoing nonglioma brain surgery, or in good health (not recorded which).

The CDR3 loop is CASSHGLVDGTGELFF. CDR3 sequence (DNA): TGCGCCAGCAGCCACGGACTAGTAGATGGGACCGGGGAGCTGTTTTTT. V usage is TRBV4-1 and J usage is TRBJ2-2; 7 nucleotides align to TRBD2. The ends lost 3 bases at V and 5 bases at J; junction bases unmatched: 9. This CDR3 has 16 residues. The germline gives CDR1 MGHRA, CDR2 YSYEKL.

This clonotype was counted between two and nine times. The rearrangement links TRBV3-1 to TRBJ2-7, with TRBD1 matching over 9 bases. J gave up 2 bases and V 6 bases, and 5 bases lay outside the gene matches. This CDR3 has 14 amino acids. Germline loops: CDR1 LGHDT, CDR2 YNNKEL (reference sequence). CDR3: CASSWGTGTYEQYF. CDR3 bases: TGTGCCAGCAGTTGGGGGACAGGGACCTACGAGCAGTACTTC.

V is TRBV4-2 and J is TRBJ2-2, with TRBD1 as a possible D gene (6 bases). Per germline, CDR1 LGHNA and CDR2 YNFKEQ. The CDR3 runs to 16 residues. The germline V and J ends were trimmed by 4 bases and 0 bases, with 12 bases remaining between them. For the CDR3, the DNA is TGTGCCAGCAGCCTCGACAGGACCACGAACACCGGGGAGCTGTTTTTT. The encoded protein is CASSLDRTTNTGELFF.

The CDR3 DNA reads as TGTGCCAGCAGTACCGACAGGGGCTCTCACACTGAAGCTTTCTTT. It encodes CASSTDRGSHTEAFF. The rearrangement joins TRBV6-1 to TRBJ1-1, with 8 bases identical to TRBD1. The CDR3 loop spans 15 amino acids. Per germline, CDR1 MNHNS and CDR2 SASEGT. V lost 5 bases, J lost 3 bases, and 8 bases stayed unmatched.

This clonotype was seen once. CDR3 loop: CASSLGIGGRGNEQFF. Written as DNA, the CDR3 is TGTGCCAGCAGCCTAGGGATCGGGGGGCGTGGAAATGAGCAGTTCTTC. The V and J genes are TRBV9 and TRBJ2-1; weak D call: TRBD2 (7 bases). The CDR3 consists of 16 residues. Germline CDR1 and CDR2: SGDLS and YYNGEE. Trimming left V 4 bases short and J 7 bases short, with 21 bases between.

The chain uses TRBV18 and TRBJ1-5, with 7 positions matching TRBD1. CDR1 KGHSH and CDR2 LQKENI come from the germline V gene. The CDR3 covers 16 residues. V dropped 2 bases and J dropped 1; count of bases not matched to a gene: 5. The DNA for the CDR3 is TGTGCCAGCTCACCAGCTTGGGACAGAAGCAATCAGCCCCAGCATTTT. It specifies CASSPAWDRSNQPQHF.

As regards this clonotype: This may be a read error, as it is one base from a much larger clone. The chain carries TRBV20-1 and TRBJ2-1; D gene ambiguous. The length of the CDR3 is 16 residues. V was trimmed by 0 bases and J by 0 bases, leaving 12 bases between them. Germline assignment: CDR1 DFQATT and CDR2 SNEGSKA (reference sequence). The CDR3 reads CSARDGWTSSYNEQFF. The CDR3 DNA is TGCAGTGCTAGAGATGGGTGGACGAGCTCCTACAATGAGCAGTTCTTC.

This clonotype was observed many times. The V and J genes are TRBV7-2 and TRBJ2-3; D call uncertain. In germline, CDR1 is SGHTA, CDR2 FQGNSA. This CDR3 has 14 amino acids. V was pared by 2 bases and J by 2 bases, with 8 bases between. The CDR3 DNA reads TGTGCCAGCAGCTTAATAACGTCCACAGATACGCAGTATTTT. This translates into CASSLITSTDTQYF.

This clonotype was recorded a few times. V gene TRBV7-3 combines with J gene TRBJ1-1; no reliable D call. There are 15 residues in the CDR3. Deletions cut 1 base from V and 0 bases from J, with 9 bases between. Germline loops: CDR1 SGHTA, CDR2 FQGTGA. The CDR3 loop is CASSLNGVMNTEAFF. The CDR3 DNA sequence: TGTGCCAGCAGCTTAAATGGGGTTATGAACACTGAAGCTTTCTTT.

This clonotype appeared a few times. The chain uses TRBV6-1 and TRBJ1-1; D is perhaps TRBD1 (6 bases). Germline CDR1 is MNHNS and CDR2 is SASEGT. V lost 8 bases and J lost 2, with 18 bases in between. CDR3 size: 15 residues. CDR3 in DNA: TGTGCCAGCCGAAATAGGGGGAGATTAAACACTGAAGCTTTCTTT. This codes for CASRNRGRLNTEAFF.

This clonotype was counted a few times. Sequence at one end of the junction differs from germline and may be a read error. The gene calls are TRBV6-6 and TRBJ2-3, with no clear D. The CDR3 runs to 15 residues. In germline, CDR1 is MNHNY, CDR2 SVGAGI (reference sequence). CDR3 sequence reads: CASSYSPGSTDTQYF. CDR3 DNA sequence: TGTGCCAGCAGTTACTCCCCTGGAAGCACGGATACGCAGTATTTT.

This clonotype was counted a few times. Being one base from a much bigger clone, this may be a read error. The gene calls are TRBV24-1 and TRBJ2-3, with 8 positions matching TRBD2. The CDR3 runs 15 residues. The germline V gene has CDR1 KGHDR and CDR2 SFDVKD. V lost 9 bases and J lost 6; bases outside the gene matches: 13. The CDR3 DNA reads TGTGCCACCGGTGGAGCGGGAGCTGGCTCTGATACGCAGTATTTT. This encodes CATGGAGAGSDTQYF.

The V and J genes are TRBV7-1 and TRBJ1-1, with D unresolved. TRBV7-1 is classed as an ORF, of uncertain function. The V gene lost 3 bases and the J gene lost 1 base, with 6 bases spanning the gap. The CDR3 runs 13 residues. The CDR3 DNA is TGTGCCAGCAGCTCCGGGCCGAACACTGAAGCTTTCTTT. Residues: CASSSGPNTEAFF.

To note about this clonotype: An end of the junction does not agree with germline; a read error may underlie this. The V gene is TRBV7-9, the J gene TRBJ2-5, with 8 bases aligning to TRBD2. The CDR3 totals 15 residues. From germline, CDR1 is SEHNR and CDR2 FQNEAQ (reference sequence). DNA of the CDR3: TGTGCCCGCAGCTTAGCGGGGACTAGCCAAGAGACCCAGTACTTC. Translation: CARSLAGTSQETQYF.

The CDR3 DNA is TGTGCCAGCAGCGGGAGGCTCTCCTACAATGAGCAGTTCTTC. It translates to CASSGRLSYNEQFF. The J gene is TRBJ2-1, the V gene TRBV2, with TRBD2 matching over 7 bases. CDR3 size: 14 residues. Losses at the gene ends were 6 bases for V and 0 bases for J; bases not matched to a gene: 2. Looked up from germline, CDR1 is SNHLY and CDR2 is FYNNEI.

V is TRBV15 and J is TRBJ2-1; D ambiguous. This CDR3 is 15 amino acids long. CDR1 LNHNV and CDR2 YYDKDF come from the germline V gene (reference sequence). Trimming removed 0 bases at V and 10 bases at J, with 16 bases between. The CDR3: CATSRDHGVPSEQFF. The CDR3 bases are TGTGCCACCAGCAGAGATCATGGGGTTCCGTCCGAGCAGTTCTTC.

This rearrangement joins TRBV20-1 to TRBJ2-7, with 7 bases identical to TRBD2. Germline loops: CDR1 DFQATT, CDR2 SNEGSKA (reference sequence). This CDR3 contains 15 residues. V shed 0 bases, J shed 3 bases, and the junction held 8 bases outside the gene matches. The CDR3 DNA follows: TGCAGTGCTAGAGACACGGGACTACAAAACTACGAGCAGTACTTC. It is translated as CSARDTGLQNYEQYF.

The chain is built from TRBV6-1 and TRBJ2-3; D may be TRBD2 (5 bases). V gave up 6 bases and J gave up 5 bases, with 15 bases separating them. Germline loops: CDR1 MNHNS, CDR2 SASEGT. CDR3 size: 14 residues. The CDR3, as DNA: TGTGCCAGCAGGTTAGCGTTCCGGGAAGATACGCAGTATTTT. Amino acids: CASRLAFREDTQYF.

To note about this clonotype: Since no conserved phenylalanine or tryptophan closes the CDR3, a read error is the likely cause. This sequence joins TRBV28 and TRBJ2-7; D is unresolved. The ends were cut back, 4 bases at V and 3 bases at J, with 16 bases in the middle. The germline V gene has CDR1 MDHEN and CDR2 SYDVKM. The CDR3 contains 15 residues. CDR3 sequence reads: CASSSTSPRLYEQYS. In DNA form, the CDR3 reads TGTGCCAGCAGTTCAACAAGCCCCCGCCTCTACGAGCAGTACTCC.